This entry describes one T cell receptor beta chain. Since a much larger clone is just one base distant, this may be a read error. The authors ran a second PCR of about 7 to 12 cycles using a sample-barcoded 5' primer and a J-beta primer mix. TCRdb re-analysed the 5' RACE reads in MiXCR, keeping a single row per CDR3 protein. Of 700,000 to 800,000 distinct CDR3 sequences listed, roughly 41% are singletons. Unmatched junction bases numbered 9, after V lost 5 bases and J lost 4 bases. The CDR3 runs 14 residues. Per germline, CDR1 SQVTM and CDR2 ANQGSEA. These data belong to a study of blood T cells in healthy people across ages.

The sequencing input was blood. This rearrangement joins TRBV29-1 to TRBJ2-3; TRBD1 matches 7 bases. This receptor was identified in a woman aged 60-75 years in good health. The CDR3 DNA is TGCAGCGTTCCGGGACAGATGATAGCAGATACGCAGTATTTT. As protein: CSVPGQMIADTQYF.